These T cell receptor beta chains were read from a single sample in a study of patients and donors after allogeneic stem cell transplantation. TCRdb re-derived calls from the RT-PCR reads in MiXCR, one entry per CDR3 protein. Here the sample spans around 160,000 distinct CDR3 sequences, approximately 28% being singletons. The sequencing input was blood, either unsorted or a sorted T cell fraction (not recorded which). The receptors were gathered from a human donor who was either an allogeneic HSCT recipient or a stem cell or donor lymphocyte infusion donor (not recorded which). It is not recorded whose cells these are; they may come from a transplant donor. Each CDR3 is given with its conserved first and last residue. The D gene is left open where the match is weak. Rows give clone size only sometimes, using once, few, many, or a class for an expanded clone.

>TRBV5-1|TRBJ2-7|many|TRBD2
CASSLQPGLATTSSYEQYF
TGCGCCAGCAGCTTACAACCGGGACTAGCGACCACGAGCTCCTACGAGCAGTACTTC
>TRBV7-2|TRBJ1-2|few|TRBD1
CASSLPSGTGAGYTF
TGTGCCAGCAGCCTCCCCTCCGGGACAGGGGCTGGCTACACCTTC
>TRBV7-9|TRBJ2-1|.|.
CASSFNVVYNEQFF
TGTGCCAGCAGCTTCAACGTAGTATACAATGAGCAGTTCTTC
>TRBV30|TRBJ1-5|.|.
CAWNGGFGQPQHF
TGTGCCTGGAACGGAGGCTTCGGGCAGCCCCAGCATTTT
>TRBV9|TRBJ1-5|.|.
CASSQRGNQPQHF
TGTGCCAGCAGCCAGCGAGGTAATCAGCCCCAGCATTTT
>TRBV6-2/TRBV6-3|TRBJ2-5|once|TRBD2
CASSDAGDYLMIETQYF
TGTGCCAGCAGTGACGCGGGGGACTACCTTATGATAGAGACCCAGTACTTC
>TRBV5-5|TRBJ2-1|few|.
CASSYRDYSYNEQFF
TGTGCCAGCAGCTACAGGGACTACTCCTACAATGAGCAGTTCTTC
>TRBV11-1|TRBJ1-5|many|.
CASSFGILSRNQPQHF
TGTGCCAGCAGCTTTGGTATTCTGAGTAGGAATCAGCCCCAGCATTTT
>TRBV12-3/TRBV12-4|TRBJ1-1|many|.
CASSLIATEAFF
TGTGCCAGCAGTTTGATCGCCACTGAAGCTTTCTTT
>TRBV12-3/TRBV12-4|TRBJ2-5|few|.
CASSLLHQETQYF
TGTGCCAGCAGTTTATTACACCAAGAGACCCAGTACTTC
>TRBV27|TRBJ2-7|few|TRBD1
CASSRTGGVHEQYF
TGTGCCAGCAGTAGAACAGGGGGAGTCCACGAGCAGTACTTC
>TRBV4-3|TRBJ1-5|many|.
CASSQEGSSNQPQHF
TGCGCCAGCAGCCAAGAAGGTTCCAGCAATCAGCCCCAGCATTTT
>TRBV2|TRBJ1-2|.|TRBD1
CATHGRQGGGYTF
TGTGCCACCCACGGACGACAGGGAGGAGGCTACACCTTC
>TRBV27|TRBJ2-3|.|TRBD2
CASSLSRSGRAIDTQYF
TGTGCCAGCAGTTTATCCCGTAGCGGGAGGGCGATAGATACGCAGTATTTT
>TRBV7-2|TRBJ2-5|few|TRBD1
CASRTTGGKETQYF
TGTGCCAGCAGGACGACAGGGGGCAAAGAGACCCAGTACTTC
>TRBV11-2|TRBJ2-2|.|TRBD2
CASSSRTSGRVGTGELFF
TGTGCCAGCAGCTCCCGGACTAGCGGGAGGGTGGGCACCGGGGAGCTGTTTTTT
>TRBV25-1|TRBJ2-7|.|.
CASSELGRGEYEQYF
TGTGCCAGCAGTGAATTGGGCAGGGGAGAATACGAGCAGTACTTC
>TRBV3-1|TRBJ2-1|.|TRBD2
CASSHAGVYEQFF
TGTGCCAGCAGCCATGCGGGAGTGTATGAGCAGTTCTTC
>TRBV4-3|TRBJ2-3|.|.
CASSQGGGSGLTDTQYF
TGCGCCAGCAGCCAGGGAGGGGGTAGCGGCTTAACTGATACGCAGTATTTT
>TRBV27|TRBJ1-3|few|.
CASSLSLTAAGGNTIYF
TGTGCCAGCAGTTTATCCCTTACCGCAGCGGGAGGAAACACCATATATTTT
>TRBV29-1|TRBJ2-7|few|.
CSVRPLLSYEQYF
TGCAGCGTCCGCCCCCTCTTAAGTTACGAGCAGTACTTC
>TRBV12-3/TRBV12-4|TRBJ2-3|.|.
CASSNRPSGTDTQYF
TGTGCCAGCTCAAATAGGCCTAGCGGCACAGATACGCAGTATTTT
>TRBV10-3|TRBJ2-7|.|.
CAISEGQAEQYF
TGTGCCATCAGTGAAGGGCAGGCCGAGCAGTACTTC
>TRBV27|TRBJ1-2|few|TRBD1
CASSLWGGQGLDYGYTF
TGTGCCAGCAGTTTATGGGGAGGACAGGGGTTGGACTATGGCTACACCTTC
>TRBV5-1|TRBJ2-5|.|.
CASTLSRQETQYF
TGCGCCAGCACCTTGTCCCGACAAGAGACCCAGTACTTC
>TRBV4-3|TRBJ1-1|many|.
CASSLRWQMNTEAFF
TGCGCCAGCAGCCTCAGGTGGCAGATGAACACTGAAGCTTTCTTT
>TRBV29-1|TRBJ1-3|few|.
CSVESVNSGNTIYF
TGCAGCGTTGAAAGTGTTAACTCTGGAAACACCATATATTTT
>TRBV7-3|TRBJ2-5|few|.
CASSRTYQETQYF
TGTGCCAGCAGCCGGACGTACCAAGAGACCCAGTACTTC
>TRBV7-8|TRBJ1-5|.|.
CASSRRSNQPQHF
TGTGCCAGCAGCCGGCGTAGTAATCAGCCCCAGCATTTT
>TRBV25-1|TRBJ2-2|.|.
CASTYTGELFF
TGTGCCAGCACCTACACCGGGGAGCTGTTTTTT
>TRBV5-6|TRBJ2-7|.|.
CASSTGYEQYF
TGTGCCAGCAGTACAGGTTACGAGCAGTACTTC
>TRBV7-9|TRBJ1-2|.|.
CASSFGAGYTF
TGTGCCAGCAGCTTCGGGGCTGGCTACACCTTC
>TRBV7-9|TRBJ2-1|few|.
CASSPGFSSYNEQFF
TGTGCCAGCAGCCCCGGGTTTAGCTCCTACAATGAGCAGTTCTTC
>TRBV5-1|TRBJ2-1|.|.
CASSLDSSYNEQFF
TGCGCCAGCAGCTTGGATTCCTCCTACAATGAGCAGTTCTTC
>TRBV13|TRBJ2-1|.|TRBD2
CASSFSLLAGYNEQFF
TGTGCCAGCAGCTTTTCGCTCCTAGCGGGGTACAATGAGCAGTTCTTC
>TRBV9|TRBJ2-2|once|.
CASKAGPSGELFF
TGTGCCAGCAAAGCGGGCCCTTCGGGGGAGCTGTTTTTT
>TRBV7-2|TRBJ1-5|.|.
CASSLRHGGNQPQHF
TGTGCCAGCAGCCTAAGACATGGGGGGAATCAGCCCCAGCATTTT